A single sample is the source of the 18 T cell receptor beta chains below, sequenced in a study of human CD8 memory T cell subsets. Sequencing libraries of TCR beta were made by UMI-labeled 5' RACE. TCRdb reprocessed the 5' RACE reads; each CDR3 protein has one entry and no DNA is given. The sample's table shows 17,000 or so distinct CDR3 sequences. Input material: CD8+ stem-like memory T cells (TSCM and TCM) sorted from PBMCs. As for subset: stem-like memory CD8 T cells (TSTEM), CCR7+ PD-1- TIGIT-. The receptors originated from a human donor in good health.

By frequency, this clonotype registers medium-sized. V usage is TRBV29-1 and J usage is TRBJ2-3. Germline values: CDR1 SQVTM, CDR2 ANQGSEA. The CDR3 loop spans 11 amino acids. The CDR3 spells CSVEDVGTQYF.

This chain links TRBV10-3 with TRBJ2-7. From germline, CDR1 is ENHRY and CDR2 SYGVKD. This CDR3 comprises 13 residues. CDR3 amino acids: CAISEKAVHEQYF.

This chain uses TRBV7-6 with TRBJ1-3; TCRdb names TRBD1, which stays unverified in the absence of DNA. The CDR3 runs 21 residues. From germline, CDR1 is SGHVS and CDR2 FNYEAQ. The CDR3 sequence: CASSSRLTGAATGLSGNTIYF.

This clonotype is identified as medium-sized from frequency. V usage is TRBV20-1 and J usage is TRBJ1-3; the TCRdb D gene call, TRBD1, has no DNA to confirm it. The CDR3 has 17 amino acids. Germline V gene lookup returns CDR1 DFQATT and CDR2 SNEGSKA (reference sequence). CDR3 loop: CSARDILRGASGNTIYF.

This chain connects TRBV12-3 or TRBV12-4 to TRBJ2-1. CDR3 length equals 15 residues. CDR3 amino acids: CASSSDAHPYNEQFF.

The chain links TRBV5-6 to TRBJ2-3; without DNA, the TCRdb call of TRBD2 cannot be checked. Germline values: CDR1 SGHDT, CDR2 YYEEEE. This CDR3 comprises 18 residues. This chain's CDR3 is CASSLGPKRSGATDTQYF.

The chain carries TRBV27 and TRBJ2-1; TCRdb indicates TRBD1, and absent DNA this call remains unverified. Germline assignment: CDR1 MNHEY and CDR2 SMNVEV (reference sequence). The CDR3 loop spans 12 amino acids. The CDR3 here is CASSFLGVEQFF.

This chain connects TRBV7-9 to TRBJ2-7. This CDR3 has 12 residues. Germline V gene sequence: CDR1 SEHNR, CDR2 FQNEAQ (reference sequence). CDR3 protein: CASSPPAYEQYF.

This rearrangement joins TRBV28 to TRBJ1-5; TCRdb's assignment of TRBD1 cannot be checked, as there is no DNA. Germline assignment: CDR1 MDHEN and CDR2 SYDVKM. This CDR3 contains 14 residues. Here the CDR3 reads CASTATGSNQPQHF.

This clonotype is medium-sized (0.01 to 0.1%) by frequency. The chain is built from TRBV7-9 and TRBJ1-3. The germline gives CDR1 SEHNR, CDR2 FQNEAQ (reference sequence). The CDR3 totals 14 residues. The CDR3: CASSPPDSGNTIYF.

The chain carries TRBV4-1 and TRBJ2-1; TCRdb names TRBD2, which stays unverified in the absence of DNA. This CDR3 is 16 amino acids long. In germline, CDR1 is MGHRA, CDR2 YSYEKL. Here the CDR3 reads CASSQDPRVSYNEQFF.

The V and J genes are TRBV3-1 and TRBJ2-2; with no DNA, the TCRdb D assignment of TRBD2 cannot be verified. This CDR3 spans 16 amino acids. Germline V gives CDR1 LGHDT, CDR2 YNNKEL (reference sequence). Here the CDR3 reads CASSQDLGGDTGELFF.

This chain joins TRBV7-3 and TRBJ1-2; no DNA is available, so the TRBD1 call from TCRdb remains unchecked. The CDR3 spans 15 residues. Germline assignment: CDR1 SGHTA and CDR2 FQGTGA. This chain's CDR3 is CASSSSGVPSDGYTF.

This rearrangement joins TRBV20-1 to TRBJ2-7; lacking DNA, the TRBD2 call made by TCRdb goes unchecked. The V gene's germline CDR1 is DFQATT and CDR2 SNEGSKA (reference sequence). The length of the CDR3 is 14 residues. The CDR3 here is CSARKLAGDYEQYF.

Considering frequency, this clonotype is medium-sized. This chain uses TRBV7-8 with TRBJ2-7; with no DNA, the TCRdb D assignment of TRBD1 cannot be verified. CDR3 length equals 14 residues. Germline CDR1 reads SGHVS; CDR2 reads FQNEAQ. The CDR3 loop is CASSPLGRDYEQYF. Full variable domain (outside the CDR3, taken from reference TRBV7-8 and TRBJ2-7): GAGVSQSPRYKVAKRGQDVALRCDPISGHVSLFWYQQALGQGPEFLTYFQNEAQLDKSGLPSDRFFAERPEGSVSTLKIQRTQQEDSAVYLCASSPLGRDYEQYFGPGTRLTVT.

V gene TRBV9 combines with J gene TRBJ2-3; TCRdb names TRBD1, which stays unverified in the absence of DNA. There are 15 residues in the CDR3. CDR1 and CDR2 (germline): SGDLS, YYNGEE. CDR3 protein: CASSVGREGTDTQYF. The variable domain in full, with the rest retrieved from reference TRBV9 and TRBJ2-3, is DSGVTQTPKHLITATGQRVTLRCSPRSGDLSVYWYQQSLDQGLQFLIQYYNGEERAKGNILERFSAQQFPDLHSELNLSSLELGDSALYFCASSVGREGTDTQYFGPGTRLTVL.

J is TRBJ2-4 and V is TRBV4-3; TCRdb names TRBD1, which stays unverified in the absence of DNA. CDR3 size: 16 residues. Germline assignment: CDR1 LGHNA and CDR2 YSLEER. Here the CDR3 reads CASSQDPQGAKNIQYF.

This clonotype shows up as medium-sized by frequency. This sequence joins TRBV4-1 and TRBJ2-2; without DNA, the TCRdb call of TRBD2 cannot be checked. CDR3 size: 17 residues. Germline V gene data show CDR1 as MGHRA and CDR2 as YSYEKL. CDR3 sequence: CASSQVYSGRDTGELFF.